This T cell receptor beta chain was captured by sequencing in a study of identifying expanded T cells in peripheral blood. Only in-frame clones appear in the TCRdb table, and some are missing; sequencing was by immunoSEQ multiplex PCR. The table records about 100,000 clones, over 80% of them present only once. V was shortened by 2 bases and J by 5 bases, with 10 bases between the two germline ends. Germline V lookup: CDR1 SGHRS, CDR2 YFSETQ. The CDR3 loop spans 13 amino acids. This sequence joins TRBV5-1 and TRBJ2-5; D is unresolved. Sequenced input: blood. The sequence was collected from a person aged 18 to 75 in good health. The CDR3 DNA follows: TGCGCCAGCAGCTTTGCCACTGGGGAGACCCAGTACTTC. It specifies CASSFATGETQYF.